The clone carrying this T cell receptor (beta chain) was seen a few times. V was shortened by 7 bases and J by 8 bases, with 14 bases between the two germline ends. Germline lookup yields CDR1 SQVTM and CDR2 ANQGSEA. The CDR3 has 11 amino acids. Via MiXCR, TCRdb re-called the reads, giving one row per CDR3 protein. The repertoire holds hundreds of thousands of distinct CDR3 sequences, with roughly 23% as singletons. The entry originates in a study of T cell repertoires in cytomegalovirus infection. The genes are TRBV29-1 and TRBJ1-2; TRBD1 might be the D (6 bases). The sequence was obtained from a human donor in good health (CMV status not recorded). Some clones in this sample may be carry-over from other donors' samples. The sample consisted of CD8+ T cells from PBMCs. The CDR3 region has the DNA TGCAGCGCCCACAGGGTTGGCGGCTACACCTTC. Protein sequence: CSAHRVGGYTF.